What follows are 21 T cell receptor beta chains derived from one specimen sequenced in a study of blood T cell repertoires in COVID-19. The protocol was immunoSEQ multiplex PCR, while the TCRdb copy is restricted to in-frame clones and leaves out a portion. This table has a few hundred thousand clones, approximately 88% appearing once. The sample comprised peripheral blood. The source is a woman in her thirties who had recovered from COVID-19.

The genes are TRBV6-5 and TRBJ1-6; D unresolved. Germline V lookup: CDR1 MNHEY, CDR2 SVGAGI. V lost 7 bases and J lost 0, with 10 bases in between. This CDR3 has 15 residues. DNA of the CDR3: TGTGCCAGCAACTCCGCGAGCTCCTATAATTCACCCCTCCACTTT. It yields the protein CASNSASSYNSPLHF.

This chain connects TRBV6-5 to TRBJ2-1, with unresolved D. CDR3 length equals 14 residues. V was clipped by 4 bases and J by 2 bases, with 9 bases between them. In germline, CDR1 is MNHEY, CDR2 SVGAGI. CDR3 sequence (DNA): TGTGCCAGCAGTTCCAGTCGAACCTACAATGAGCAGTTCTTC. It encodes CASSSSRTYNEQFF.

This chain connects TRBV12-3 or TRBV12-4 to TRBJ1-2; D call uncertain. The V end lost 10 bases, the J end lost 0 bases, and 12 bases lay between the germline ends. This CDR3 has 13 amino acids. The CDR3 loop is CAIQRLANYGYTF. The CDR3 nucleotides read TGTGCCATACAGCGGTTAGCTAACTATGGCTACACCTTC.

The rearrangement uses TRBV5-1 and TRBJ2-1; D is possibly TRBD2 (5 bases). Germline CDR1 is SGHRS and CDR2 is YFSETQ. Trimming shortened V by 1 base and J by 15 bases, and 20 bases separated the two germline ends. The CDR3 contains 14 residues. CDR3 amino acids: CASSLQRLGRRLFF. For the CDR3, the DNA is TGCGCCAGCAGCTTGCAGCGGTTGGGCCGACGGCTGTTCTTC.

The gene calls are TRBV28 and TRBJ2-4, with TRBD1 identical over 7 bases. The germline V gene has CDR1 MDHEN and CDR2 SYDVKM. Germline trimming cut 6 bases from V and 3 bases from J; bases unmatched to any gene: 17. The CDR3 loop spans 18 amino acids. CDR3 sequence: CASRDTEGQGDSKNIQYF. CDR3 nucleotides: TGTGCCAGCAGAGACACCGAGGGGCAGGGGGATAGCAAAAACATTCAGTACTTC.

CDR3 sequence (DNA): TGTGCCAGCAGCTTAAAATCGGGCAGGGTGGACGAGCAGTACTTC. This translates into CASSLKSGRVDEQYF. The chain uses TRBV7-6 and TRBJ2-7; TRBD1 is a possible D gene (5 bases). The V gene's germline CDR1 is SGHVS and CDR2 FNYEAQ. The CDR3 spans 15 residues. V lost 2 bases and J lost 5, with 16 bases in between.

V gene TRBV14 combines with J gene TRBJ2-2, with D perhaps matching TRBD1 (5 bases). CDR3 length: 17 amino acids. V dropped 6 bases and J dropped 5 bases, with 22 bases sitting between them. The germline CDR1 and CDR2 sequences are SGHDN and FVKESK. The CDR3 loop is CASSVFFSAGRTGELFF. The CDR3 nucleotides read TGTGCCAGCAGTGTGTTCTTTTCGGCAGGGCGGACCGGGGAGCTGTTTTTT.

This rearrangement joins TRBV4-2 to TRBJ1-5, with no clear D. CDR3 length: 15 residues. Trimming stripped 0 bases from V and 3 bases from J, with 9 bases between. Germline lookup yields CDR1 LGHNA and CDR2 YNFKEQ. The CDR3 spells CASSQDWRNNQPQHF. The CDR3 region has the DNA TGTGCCAGCAGCCAAGATTGGAGGAACAATCAGCCCCAGCATTTT.

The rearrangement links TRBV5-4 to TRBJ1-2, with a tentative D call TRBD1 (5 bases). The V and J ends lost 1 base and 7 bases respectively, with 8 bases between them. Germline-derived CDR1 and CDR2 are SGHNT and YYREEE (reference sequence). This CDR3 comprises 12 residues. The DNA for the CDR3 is TGTGCCAGCAGCTTGAGGGGCTTTGGCTACACCTTC. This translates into CASSLRGFGYTF.

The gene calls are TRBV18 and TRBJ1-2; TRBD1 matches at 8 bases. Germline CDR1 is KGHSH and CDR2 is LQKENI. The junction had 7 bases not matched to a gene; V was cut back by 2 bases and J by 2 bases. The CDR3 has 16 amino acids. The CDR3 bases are TGTGCCAGCTCACCAGTTTCTGGACAGGGAAACTATGGCTACACCTTC. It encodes CASSPVSGQGNYGYTF.

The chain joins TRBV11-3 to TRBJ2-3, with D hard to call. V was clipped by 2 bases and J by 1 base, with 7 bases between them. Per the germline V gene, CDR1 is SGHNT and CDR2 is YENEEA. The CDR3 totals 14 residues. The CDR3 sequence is CASSLSPRTDTQYF. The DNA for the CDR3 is TGTGCCAGCAGCTTAAGCCCCCGCACAGATACGCAGTATTTT.

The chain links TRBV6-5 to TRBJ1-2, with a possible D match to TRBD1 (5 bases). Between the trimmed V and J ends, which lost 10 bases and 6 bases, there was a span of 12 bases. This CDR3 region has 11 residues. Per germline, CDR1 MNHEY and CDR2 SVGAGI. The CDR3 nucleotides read TGTGCCACGGGAGGGGTGAATGGCTACACCTTC. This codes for CATGGVNGYTF.

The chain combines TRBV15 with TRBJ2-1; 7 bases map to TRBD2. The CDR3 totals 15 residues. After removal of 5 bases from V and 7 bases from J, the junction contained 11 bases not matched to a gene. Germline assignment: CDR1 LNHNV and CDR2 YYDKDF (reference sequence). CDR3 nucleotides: TGTGCCACCAGCCTGGGGGGACTAATCTTAAATGAGCAGTTCTTC. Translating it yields CATSLGGLILNEQFF.

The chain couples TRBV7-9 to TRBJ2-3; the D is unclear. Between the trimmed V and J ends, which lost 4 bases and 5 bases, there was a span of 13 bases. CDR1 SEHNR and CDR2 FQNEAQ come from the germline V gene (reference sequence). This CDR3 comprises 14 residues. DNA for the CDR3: TGTGCCAGCAGCTACGCTACTACGGTAGATACGCAGTATTTT. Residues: CASSYATTVDTQYF.

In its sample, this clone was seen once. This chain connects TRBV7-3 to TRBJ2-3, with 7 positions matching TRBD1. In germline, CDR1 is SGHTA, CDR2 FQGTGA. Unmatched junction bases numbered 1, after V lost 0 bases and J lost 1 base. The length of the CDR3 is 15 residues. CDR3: CASSLTGTGTDTQYF. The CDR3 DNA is TGTGCCAGCAGCTTAACCGGGACAGGCACAGATACGCAGTATTTT.

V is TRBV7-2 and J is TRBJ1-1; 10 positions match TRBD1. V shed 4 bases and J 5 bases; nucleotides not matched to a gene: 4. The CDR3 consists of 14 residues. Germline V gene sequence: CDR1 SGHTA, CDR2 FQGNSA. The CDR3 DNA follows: TGTGCCAGCAGCTCGCGGGACAGGGGTACTGAAGCTTTCTTT. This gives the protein CASSSRDRGTEAFF. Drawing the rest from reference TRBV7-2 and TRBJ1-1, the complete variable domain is GAGVSQSPSNKVTEKGKDVELRCDPISGHTALYWYRQSLGQGLEFLIYFQGNSAPDKSGLPSDRFSAERTGGSVSTLTIQRTQQEDSAVYLCASSSRDRGTEAFFGQGTRLTVV.

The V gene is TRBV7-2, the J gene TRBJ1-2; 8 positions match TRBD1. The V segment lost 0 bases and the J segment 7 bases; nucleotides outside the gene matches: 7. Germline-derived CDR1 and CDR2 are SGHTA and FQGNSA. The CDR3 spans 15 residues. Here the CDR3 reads CASSLAQGAPSGYTF. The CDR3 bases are TGTGCCAGCAGCTTAGCGCAGGGGGCACCCTCTGGCTACACCTTC.

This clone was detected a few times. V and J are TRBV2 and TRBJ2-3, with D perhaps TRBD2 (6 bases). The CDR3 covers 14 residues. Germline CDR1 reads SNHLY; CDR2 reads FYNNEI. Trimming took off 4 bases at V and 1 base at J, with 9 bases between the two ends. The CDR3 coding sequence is TGTGCCAGCAGTGTAAGGAGGGGCACAGATACGCAGTATTTT. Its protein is CASSVRRGTDTQYF.

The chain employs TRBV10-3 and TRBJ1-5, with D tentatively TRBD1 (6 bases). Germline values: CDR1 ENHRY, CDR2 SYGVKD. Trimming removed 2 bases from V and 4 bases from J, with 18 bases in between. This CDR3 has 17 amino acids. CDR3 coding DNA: TGTGCCATCAGTGAGCCTGGGGACACTTTAGGAAATCAGCCCCAGCATTTT. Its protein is CAISEPGDTLGNQPQHF.

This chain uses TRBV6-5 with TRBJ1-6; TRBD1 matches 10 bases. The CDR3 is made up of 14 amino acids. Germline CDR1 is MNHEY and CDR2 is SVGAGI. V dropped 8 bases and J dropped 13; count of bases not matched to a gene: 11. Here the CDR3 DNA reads TGTGCCAGCTACACACGGGACAGGGGTTTCCCCCTCCACTTT. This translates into CASYTRDRGFPLHF.

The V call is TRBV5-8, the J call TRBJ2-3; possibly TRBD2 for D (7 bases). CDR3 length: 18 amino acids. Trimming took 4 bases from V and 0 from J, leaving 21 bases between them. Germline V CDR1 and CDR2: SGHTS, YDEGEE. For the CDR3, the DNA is TGTGCCAGCAGCCCGTTGGGGCGGGGGCCCCTTAGCACAGATACGCAGTATTTT. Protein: CASSPLGRGPLSTDTQYF.